This TCR beta chain comes out of a study of metastatic and nonmetastatic thyroid tumors. Study in general: From malignant and benign thyroid patients, repertoires in blood and in tumor or nodule tissue were compared. Overall study results and limits: Malignant tumors reportedly showed significantly higher TCR beta diversity than benign nodules in both blood and tumor.

In the study's own analysis: Clinicopathological groups supplied CDR3 differences that were used to build a distant-metastasis classifier for papillary thyroid cancer. TCRdb re-called clones via MiXCR from the PCR reads. TCRdb's processing, not the authors' own work, is the source of the V and J calls. The top ten clones hold 5.5% to 7.5% of a sample with 30,000 to 40,000 clones, approximately 15% of them seen once. V trimming: 5 bases; J trimming: 2 bases; junction bases outside the gene matches: 6. The CDR3 length is 16 residues. CDR1 DFQATT and CDR2 SNEGSKA come from the germline V gene (reference sequence). No treatment had been given to any patient before thyroid surgery. Ten or more counts support this clone. Its antigen is unidentified. The same CDR3 arises from other DNA sequences in this sample as well.

This clonotype was sampled from a female donor with papillary thyroid cancer or a benign thyroid nodule (not recorded which). Some clones in this sample may be carry-over from other donors' samples. This rearrangement joins TRBV20-1 to TRBJ2-1; 13 bases fit TRBD2. Sequencing was carried out using blood. DNA for the CDR3: TGCAGTGCTGGAGGACTAGCGGGAGATCCCTACAATGAGCAGTTCTTC. Residues: CSAGGLAGDPYNEQFF.